Each of the 8 T cell receptor beta chains below was sequenced from the same sample in a study of T cell responses to AZD1222 COVID-19 vaccine. Using immunoSEQ multiplex PCR, the repertoire was profiled, and TCRdb retains in-frame clones only, with some absent. The table lists tens of thousands of clones, around 90% of them singletons, with under 14% in the top ten. Here the sequenced sample was peripheral blood, taken 28 days after the second AZD1222 dose. These receptors came from an adult who received the AZD1222 COVID-19 vaccine.

The chain employs TRBV21-1 and TRBJ1-5. TRBV21-1 is shown as a pseudogene. There are 17 residues in the CDR3. CDR3 nucleotides: TGTGCCAGCAGTCTGGTTAACCGGGGGGATAGCAATCAGCCCCAGCATTTT. Encoded protein: CASSLVNRGDSNQPQHF.

This chain connects TRBV7-9 to TRBJ1-4, with 8 bases fitting TRBD1. This CDR3 has 15 residues. Losses at the gene ends were 5 bases for V and 1 base for J; bases not matched to a gene: 3. CDR1 SEHNR and CDR2 FQNEAQ come from the germline V gene (reference sequence). CDR3 coding DNA: TGTGCCAGCAGCCACGGACAGGGAACTAATGAAAAACTGTTTTTT. This translates into CASSHGQGTNEKLFF.

This clone appeared once. The chain has TRBV3-1 (or the pseudogene TRBV3-2) and TRBJ1-1, with D hard to call. V dropped 8 bases and J dropped 0 bases, with 7 bases sitting between them. In germline, CDR1 is LGHDT, CDR2 YNNKEL (reference sequence). The CDR3 runs to 12 residues. The CDR3 loop is CASQQMNTEAFF. CDR3 DNA: TGTGCCAGCCAACAGATGAACACTGAAGCTTTCTTT.

This clone is a singleton in its sample. V is TRBV11-2 and J is TRBJ2-3; TRBD1 is a possible D gene (6 bases). The CDR3 contains 15 residues. Germline loops: CDR1 SGHAT, CDR2 FQNNGV. V was shortened by 7 bases and J by 2 bases, with 16 bases between the two germline ends. The CDR3 nucleotides are TGTGCCAGCAAGGTTTGGACAGCGCACACAGATACGCAGTATTTT. It is translated as CASKVWTAHTDTQYF.

V is TRBV24-1 and J is TRBJ2-5; no firm D call. Germline V lookup: CDR1 KGHDR, CDR2 SFDVKD. The V end lost 9 bases, the J end lost 5 bases, and 15 bases lay between the germline ends. The CDR3 contains 13 residues. The CDR3 DNA sequence: TGTGCCACCCAGGATGTGGTGAGCGAGACCCAGTACTTC. Residues: CATQDVVSETQYF.

This clone was counted a single time. The chain uses TRBV5-4 and TRBJ2-5; D perhaps matches TRBD1 (6 bases). CDR3 length: 16 residues. V gave up 4 bases and J gave up 1 base, with 17 bases separating them. Germline V CDR1 and CDR2: SGHNT, YYREEE (reference sequence). CDR3 amino acids: CASSIRQATFQETQYF. The CDR3, as DNA: TGTGCCAGCAGCATCCGACAGGCAACATTCCAAGAGACCCAGTACTTC.

The chain recombines TRBV5-4 with TRBJ1-2, with 7 bases lining up with TRBD1. Germline CDR1 SGHNT, CDR2 YYREEE (reference sequence). V was clipped by 4 bases and J by 10 bases; unmatched bases: 7. The CDR3 is 12 amino acids. The CDR3 sequence: CASSMRQGYYTF. For the CDR3, the DNA is TGTGCCAGCAGCATGAGACAGGGTTACTACACCTTC.

This chain links TRBV10-2 with TRBJ2-7; 9 bases align to TRBD1. Germline V gene sequence: CDR1 WSHSY, CDR2 SAAADI. CDR3 size: 14 residues. The V segment lost 6 bases and the J segment 2 bases; nucleotides outside the gene matches: 5. The CDR3 region is CASRSGTGTYEQYF. The CDR3 coding sequence is TGCGCCAGCAGGTCCGGGACAGGGACCTACGAGCAGTACTTC.